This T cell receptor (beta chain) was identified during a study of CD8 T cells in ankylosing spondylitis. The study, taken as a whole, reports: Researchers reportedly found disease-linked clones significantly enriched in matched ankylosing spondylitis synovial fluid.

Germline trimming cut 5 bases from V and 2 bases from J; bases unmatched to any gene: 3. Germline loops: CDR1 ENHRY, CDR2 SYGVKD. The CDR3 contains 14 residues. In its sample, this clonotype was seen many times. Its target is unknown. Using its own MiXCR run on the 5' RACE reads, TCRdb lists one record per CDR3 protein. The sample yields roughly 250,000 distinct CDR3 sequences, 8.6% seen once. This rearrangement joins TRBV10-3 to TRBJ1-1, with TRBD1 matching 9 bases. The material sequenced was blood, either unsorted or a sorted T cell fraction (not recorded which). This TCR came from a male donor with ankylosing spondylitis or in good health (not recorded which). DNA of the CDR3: TGTGCCATCAGTTCGGACAGGGGAAACACTGAAGCTTTCTTT. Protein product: CAISSDRGNTEAFF.